The sequence of this TCR beta chain was determined in a study of OX40 agonist ivuxolimab in advanced cancers. The protocol was immunoSEQ multiplex PCR, while the TCRdb copy is restricted to in-frame clones and leaves out a portion. The data show about 68,000 clones, with around nine tenths seen just once and roughly 2% held by the top ten. The CDR3 spans 19 residues. From germline, CDR1 is SGHNT and CDR2 YENEEA. V was pared by 4 bases and J by 6 bases, with 27 bases between. This clone was detected only once. The antigen is undetermined. Findings of the study overall: Clonal expansion from baseline to week 6 occurred in both CD4+ and CD8+ T cells.

This material consisted of CD4+ or CD8+ T cells sorted from blood, taken in a trial of the OX40 agonist ivuxolimab. The chain employs TRBV11-3 and TRBJ2-2, with a tentative D call TRBD2 (7 bases). This clonotype was sampled from an adult with an advanced solid tumor such as melanoma, head and neck, liver or kidney cancer. The CDR3 nucleotides read TGTGCCAGCAGCTCCCTATCCCAGGGAGGGGGAGGGATCTCCGGGGAGCTGTTTTTT. Translated, it gives CASSSLSQGGGGISGELFF.